This TCR beta chain was profiled in a study of blood T cell repertoires in COVID-19. As for the study in general: T cells, B-cell-depleted T cells, or PBMCs supplied cDNA or gDNA.

Clones were sequenced by immunoSEQ multiplex PCR, and TCRdb holds only the in-frame ones, with some missing. The table shows hundreds of thousands of clones, with around four fifths occurring only once. This clone was observed a single time. The CDR3 contains 14 residues. Germline-derived CDR1 and CDR2 are SGHDT and YYEEEE. Trimming removed 4 bases from V and 4 bases from J; junction bases left unmatched: 6. The sequencing input was peripheral blood. V usage is TRBV5-6 and J usage is TRBJ1-2, with 8 bases aligning to TRBD1. This TCR was sampled from a man older than 75 with acute or convalescent COVID-19. The CDR3 reads CASSKDRVGYGYTF. The DNA of the CDR3 is TGTGCCAGCAGCAAGGACAGGGTTGGCTATGGCTACACCTTC. The variable domain in full, completed from reference TRBV5-6 and TRBJ1-2, reads DAGVTQSPTHLIKTRGQQVTLRCSPKSGHDTVSWYQQALGQGPQFIFQYYEEEERQRGNFPDRFSGHQFPNYSSELNVNALLLGDSALYLCASSKDRVGYGYTFGSGTRLTVV.